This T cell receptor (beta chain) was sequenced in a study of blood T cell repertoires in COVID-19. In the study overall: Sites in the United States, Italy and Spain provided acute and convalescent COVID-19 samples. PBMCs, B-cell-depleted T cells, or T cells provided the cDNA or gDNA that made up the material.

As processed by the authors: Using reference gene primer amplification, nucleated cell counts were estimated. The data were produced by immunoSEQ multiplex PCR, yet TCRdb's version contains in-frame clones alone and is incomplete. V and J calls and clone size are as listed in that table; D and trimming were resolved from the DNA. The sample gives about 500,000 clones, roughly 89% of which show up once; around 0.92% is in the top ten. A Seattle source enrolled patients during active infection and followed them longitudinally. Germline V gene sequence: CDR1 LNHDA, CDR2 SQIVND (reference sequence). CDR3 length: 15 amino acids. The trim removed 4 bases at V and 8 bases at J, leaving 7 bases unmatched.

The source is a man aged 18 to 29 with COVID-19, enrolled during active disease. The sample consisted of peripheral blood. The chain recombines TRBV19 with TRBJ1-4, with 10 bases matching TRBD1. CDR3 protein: CASSTSGQGKEKLFF. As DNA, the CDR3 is TGTGCCAGTAGTACCTCGGGACAGGGGAAGGAAAAACTGTTTTTT.